The entry below describes one T cell receptor beta chain. This CDR3 has 14 residues. Germline trimming cut 5 bases from V and 4 bases from J; bases unmatched to any gene: 5. Germline CDR1 reads KGHSH; CDR2 reads LQKENI. Measured with immunoSEQ multiplex PCR; TCRdb has only the in-frame clones, and not every one. The table lists roughly 1,000,000 clones, about 80% of them singletons, with 0.5% to 0.6% in the top ten. This record comes from a study of shared clonotypes between healthy human individuals. The receptor was isolated from a man younger than 30 in good health. Some clones in this sample may be carry-over from other donors' samples. The sample was memory CD4+ T cells from PBMCs. As to subset: CD45RA-negative fraction. The chain carries TRBV18 and TRBJ1-5, with 7 bases lining up with TRBD1. In DNA, the CDR3 is TGTGCCAGCTCAACCGGGACAGAGAATCAGCCCCAGCATTTT. Protein product: CASSTGTENQPQHF.